Shown below are 11 T cell receptor beta chains from a single sample sequenced in a study of blood T cell repertoires in COVID-19. Sequencing was performed with immunoSEQ multiplex PCR; in TCRdb, only in-frame clones are kept and a portion is missing. The sample holds 320,000 or so clones, around 90% seen once. The source material was PBMCs or T cells enriched from blood (not recorded which). These receptors all come from a man between 60 and 70 years old who had recovered from COVID-19.

The genes are TRBV5-8 and TRBJ1-2, with a possible D match to TRBD1 (6 bases). The ends were cut back, 4 bases at V and 5 bases at J, with 18 bases in the middle. Germline lookup yields CDR1 SGHTS and CDR2 YDEGEE. The CDR3 sequence is 15 residues long. DNA for the CDR3: TGTGCCAGCAGCCTTGGTCGGACAGCTACTTATGGCTACACCTTC. Translated, it gives CASSLGRTATYGYTF. Combining the CDR3 with reference TRBV5-8 and TRBJ1-2 gives the whole variable domain EAGVTQSPTHLIKTRGQQATLRCSPISGHTSVYWYQQALGLGLQFLLWYDEGEERNRGNFPPRFSGRQFPNYSSELNVNALELEDSALYLCASSLGRTATYGYTFGSGTRLTVV.

The chain is built from TRBV29-1 and TRBJ2-5; D is unresolved. Trimming removed 5 bases at V and 4 bases at J, with 14 bases between. The germline V gene has CDR1 SQVTM and CDR2 ANQGSEA. The CDR3 extends over 13 amino acids. This chain's CDR3 is CSVLAGPPETQYF. For the CDR3, the DNA is TGCAGCGTTTTGGCAGGCCCCCCAGAGACCCAGTACTTC.

The rearrangement links TRBV6-5 to TRBJ1-2; tentative D call: TRBD1 (5 bases). The CDR3 loop spans 12 amino acids. Trimming took off 9 bases at V and 1 base at J, with 9 bases between the two ends. Looked up from germline, CDR1 is MNHEY and CDR2 is SVGAGI. CDR3 protein: CASGHGNYGYTF. CDR3 DNA: TGTGCCAGTGGACATGGTAACTATGGCTACACCTTC.

The chain links TRBV7-2 to TRBJ1-2; 7 nucleotides match TRBD1. The trim removed 5 bases at V and 4 bases at J, leaving 4 bases unmatched. Germline CDR1 and CDR2: SGHTA and FQGNSA. The CDR3 loop spans 13 amino acids. CDR3 in DNA: TGTGCCAGCAGCGCGGGACAGCTCTATGGCTACACCTTC. Its protein is CASSAGQLYGYTF.

The rearrangement links TRBV7-2 to TRBJ2-5; 7 nucleotides line up with TRBD2. The CDR3 runs 14 residues. Germline trimming cut 5 bases from V and 3 bases from J; bases unmatched to any gene: 6. Germline V gene lookup returns CDR1 SGHTA and CDR2 FQGNSA. The CDR3 bases are TGTGCCAGCAGCCAATCGGGAGGAGAAGAGACCCAGTACTTC. Encoded protein: CASSQSGGEETQYF.

As DNA, the CDR3 is TGTGCCAGCAGCCCGGGACAGGTATCCTACGAGCAGTACTTC. It translates to CASSPGQVSYEQYF. The gene calls are TRBV7-2 and TRBJ2-7, with 8 bases identical to TRBD1. Unmatched junction bases numbered 4, after V lost 5 bases and J lost 1 base. Germline-derived CDR1 and CDR2 are SGHTA and FQGNSA. The CDR3 loop spans 14 amino acids.

The rearrangement links TRBV7-3 to TRBJ2-2, with 7 nucleotides matching TRBD2. The CDR3 extends over 17 amino acids. From germline, CDR1 is SGHTA and CDR2 FQGTGA. V trimming: 6 bases; J trimming: 0 bases; junction bases outside the gene matches: 10. The CDR3 coding sequence is TGTGCCAGCAGGACCCCGACGGGACTACCGAACACCGGGGAGCTGTTTTTT. It encodes CASRTPTGLPNTGELFF.

This clone showed up just once. V is TRBV2 and J is TRBJ2-3; TRBD2 matches 11 bases. The CDR3 length is 14 residues. The trim removed 5 bases at V and 3 bases at J, leaving 1 base unmatched. Germline V gene data show CDR1 as SNHLY and CDR2 as FYNNEI. The DNA for the CDR3 is TGTGCCAGCAGTAGGACTAGCGGGACAGATACGCAGTATTTT. Protein: CASSRTSGTDTQYF.

V usage is TRBV9 and J usage is TRBJ2-2, with D possibly TRBD1 on 5 matching bases. Germline V gene data show CDR1 as SGDLS and CDR2 as YYNGEE. Trimming removed 0 bases at V and 4 bases at J, with 7 bases between. The CDR3 is made up of 14 amino acids. CDR3 sequence: CASSVGQSTGELFF. The CDR3 coding sequence is TGTGCCAGCAGCGTAGGACAGTCCACCGGGGAGCTGTTTTTT.

The CDR3 protein is CASGLGAKYGELFF. As DNA, the CDR3 is TGTGCTAGTGGTTTGGGAGCCAAGTACGGGGAGCTGTTTTTT. The chain is built from TRBV12-5 and TRBJ2-2; no firm D call. The CDR3 contains 14 residues. Germline-derived CDR1 and CDR2 are LGHNT and FRNRAP. Trimming took off 1 base at V and 7 bases at J, with 10 bases between the two ends.

This clone occurred once. The chain links TRBV28 to TRBJ2-2; D possibly corresponds to TRBD2 (5 bases). The CDR3 has 16 residues. Deletions cut 7 bases from V and 5 bases from J, with 20 bases between. CDR1 and CDR2 from the germline V gene are MDHEN and SYDVKM. The CDR3 DNA reads TGTGCCAGCACCAAAGGGAGATCCCCTACGACCGGGGAGCTGTTTTTT. Translation gives CASTKGRSPTTGELFF.